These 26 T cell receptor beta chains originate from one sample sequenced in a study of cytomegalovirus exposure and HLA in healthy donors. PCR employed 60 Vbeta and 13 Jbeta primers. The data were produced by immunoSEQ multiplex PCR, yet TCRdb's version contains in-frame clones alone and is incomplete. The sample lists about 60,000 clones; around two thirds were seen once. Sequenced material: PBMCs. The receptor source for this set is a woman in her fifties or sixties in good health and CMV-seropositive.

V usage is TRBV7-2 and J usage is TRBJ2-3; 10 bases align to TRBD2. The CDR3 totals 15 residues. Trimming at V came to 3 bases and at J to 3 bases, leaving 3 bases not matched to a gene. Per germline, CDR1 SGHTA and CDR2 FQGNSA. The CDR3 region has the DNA TGTGCCAGCAGCTTGCTAGCGGGGGTAACAGATACGCAGTATTTT. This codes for CASSLLAGVTDTQYF.

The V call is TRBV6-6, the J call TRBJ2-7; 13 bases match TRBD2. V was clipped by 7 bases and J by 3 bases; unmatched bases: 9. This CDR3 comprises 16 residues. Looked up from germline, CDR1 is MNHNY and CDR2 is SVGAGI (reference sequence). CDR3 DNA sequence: TGTGCCAGCAAATCTACTAGCGGGGGGGCAGACTACGAGCAGTACTTC. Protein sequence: CASKSTSGGADYEQYF.

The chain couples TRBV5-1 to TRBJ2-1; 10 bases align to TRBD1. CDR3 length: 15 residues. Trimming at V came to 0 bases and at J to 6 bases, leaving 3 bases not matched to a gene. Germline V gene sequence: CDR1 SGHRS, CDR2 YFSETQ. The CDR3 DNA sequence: TGCGCCAGCAGCTTGGAGGGACAGGGGCCCAATGAGCAGTTCTTC. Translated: CASSLEGQGPNEQFF.

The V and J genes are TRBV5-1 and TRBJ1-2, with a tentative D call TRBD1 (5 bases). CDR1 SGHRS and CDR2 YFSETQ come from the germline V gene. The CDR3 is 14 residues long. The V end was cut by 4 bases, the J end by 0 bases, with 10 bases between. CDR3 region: CASSAAGTNYGYTF. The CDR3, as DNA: TGCGCCAGCAGCGCGGCAGGGACTAACTATGGCTACACCTTC. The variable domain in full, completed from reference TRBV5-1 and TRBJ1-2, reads KAGVTQTPRYLIKTRGQQVTLSCSPISGHRSVSWYQQTPGQGLQFLFEYFSETQRNKGNFPGRFSGRQFSNSRSEMNVSTLELGDSALYLCASSAAGTNYGYTFGSGTRLTVV.

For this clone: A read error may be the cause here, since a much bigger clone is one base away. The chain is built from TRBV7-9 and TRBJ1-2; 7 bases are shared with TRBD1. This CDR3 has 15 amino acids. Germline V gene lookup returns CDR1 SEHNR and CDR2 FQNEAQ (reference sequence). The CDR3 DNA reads TGTTCCAGCAGCTCAAAACAACAGGGGTTCTATGGCTACACCTTC. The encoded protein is CSSSSKQQGFYGYTF.

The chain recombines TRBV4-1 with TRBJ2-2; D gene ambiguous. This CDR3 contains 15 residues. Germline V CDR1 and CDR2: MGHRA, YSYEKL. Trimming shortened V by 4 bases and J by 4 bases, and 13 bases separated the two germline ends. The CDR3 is CASSRGIWVTGELFF. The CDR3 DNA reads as TGCGCCAGCAGCCGCGGTATTTGGGTCACCGGGGAGCTGTTTTTT.

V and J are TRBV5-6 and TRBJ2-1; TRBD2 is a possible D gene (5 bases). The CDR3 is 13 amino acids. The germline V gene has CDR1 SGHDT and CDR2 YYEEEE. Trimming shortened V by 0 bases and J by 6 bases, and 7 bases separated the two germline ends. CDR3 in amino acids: CASSLDLANEQFF. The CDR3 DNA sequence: TGTGCCAGCAGCTTGGATCTAGCCAATGAGCAGTTCTTC. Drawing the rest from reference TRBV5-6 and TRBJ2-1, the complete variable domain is DAGVTQSPTHLIKTRGQQVTLRCSPKSGHDTVSWYQQALGQGPQFIFQYYEEEERQRGNFPDRFSGHQFPNYSSELNVNALLLGDSALYLCASSLDLANEQFFGPGTRLTVL.

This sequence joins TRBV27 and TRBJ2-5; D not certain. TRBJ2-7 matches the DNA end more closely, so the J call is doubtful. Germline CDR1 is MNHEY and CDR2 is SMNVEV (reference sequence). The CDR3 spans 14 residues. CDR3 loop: CASSLWAFSNEQYF. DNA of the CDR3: TGTGCCAGCAGTTTATGGGCCTTTTCAAACGAGCAGTACTTC.

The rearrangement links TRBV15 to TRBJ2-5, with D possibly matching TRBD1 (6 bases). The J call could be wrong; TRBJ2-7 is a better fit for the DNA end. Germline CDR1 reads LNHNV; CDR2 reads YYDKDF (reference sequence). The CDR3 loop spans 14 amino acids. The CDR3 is CATATGPTSYEQYF. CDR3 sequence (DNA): TGTGCCACCGCGACAGGTCCTACCTCCTACGAGCAGTACTTC.

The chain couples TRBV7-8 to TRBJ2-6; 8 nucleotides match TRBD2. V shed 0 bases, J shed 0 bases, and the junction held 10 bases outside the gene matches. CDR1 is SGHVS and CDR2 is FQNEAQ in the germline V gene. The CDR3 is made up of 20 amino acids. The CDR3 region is CASSLAGAGGFSSGANVLTF. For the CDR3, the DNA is TGTGCCAGCAGCTTAGCTGGGGCGGGGGGTTTCAGCTCTGGGGCCAACGTCCTGACTTTC.

The CDR3 DNA sequence: TGTGCCAGCAGCGTCCTCGCCGGCACTGAAGCTTTCTTT. This gives the protein CASSVLAGTEAFF. V usage is TRBV9 and J usage is TRBJ1-1; D is unclear. Trimming shortened V by 2 bases and J by 4 bases, and 9 bases separated the two germline ends. The CDR3 covers 13 residues. The germline V gene encodes CDR1 SGDLS and CDR2 YYNGEE.

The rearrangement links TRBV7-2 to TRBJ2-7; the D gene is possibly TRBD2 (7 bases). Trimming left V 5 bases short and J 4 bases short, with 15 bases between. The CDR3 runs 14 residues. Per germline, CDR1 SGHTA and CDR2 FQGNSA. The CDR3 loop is CASSPSRGGYEQYF. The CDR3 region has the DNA TGTGCCAGCAGCCCGTCTAGGGGGGGGTACGAGCAGTACTTC.

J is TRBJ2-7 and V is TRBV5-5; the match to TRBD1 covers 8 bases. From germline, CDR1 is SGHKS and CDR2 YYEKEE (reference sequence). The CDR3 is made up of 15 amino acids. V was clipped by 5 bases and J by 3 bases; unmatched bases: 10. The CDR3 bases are TGTGCCAGCAGTTTTGACAGGGGTCTCAACTACGAGCAGTACTTC. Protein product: CASSFDRGLNYEQYF.

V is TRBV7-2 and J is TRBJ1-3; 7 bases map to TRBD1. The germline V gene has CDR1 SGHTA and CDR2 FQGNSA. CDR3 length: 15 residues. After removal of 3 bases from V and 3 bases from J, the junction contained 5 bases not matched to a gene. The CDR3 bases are TGTGCCAGCAGCTTGGAGACAGGGAGTGGAAACACCATATATTTT. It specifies CASSLETGSGNTIYF.

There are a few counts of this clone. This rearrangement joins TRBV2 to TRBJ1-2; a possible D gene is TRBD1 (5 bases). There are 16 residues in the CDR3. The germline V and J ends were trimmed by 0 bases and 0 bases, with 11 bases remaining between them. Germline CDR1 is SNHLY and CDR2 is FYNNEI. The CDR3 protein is CASSEAGVVANYGYTF. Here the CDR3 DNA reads TGTGCCAGCAGTGAAGCAGGGGTAGTAGCTAACTATGGCTACACCTTC. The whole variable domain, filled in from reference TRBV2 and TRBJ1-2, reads EPEVTQTPSHQVTQMGQEVILRCVPISNHLYFYWYRQILGQKVEFLVSFYNNEISEKSEIFDDQFSVERPDGSNFTLKIRSTKLEDSAMYFCASSEAGVVANYGYTFGSGTRLTVV.

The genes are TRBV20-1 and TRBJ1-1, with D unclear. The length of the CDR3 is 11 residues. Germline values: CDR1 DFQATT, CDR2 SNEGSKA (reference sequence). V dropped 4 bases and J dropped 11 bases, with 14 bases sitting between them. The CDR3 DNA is TGCAGTGCTACTCAGGTTTTGGCGGCTTTCTTT. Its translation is CSATQVLAAFF.

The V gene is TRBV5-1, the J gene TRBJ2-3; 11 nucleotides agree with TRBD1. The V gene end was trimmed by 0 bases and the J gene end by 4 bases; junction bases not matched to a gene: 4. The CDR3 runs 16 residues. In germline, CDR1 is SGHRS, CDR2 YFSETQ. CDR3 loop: CASSLGDRGKADTQYF. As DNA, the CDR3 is TGCGCCAGCAGCTTGGGGGACAGGGGGAAGGCAGATACGCAGTATTTT.

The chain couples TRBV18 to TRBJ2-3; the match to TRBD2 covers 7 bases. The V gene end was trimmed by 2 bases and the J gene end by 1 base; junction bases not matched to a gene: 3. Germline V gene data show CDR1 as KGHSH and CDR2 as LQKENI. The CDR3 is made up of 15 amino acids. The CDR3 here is CASSPFAGGTDTQYF. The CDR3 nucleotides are TGTGCCAGCTCACCATTCGCGGGAGGCACAGATACGCAGTATTTT.

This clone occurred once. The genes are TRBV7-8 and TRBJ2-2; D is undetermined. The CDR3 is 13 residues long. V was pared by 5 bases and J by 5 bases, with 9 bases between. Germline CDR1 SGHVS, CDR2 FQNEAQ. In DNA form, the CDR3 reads TGTGCCAGCAGCCTGCTCAGAACCGGGGAGCTGTTTTTT. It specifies CASSLLRTGELFF.

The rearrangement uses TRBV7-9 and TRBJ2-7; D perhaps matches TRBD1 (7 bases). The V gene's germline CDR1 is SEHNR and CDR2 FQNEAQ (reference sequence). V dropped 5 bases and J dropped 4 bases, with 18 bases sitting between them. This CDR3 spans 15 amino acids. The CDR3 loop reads CASSAPTGSGYEQYF. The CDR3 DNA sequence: TGTGCCAGCAGCGCCCCGACAGGGAGCGGGTACGAGCAGTACTTC.

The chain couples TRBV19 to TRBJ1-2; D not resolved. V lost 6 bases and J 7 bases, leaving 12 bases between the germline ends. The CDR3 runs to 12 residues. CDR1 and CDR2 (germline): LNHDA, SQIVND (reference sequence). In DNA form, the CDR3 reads TGTGCCAGTAGAGAGACATCCCTTGGCTACACCTTC. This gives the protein CASRETSLGYTF.

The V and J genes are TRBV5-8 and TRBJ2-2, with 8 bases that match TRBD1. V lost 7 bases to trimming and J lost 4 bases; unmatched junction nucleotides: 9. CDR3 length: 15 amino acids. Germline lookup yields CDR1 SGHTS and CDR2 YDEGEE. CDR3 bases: TGTGCCAGCGGTAGACAGGGGTCGAGCACCGGGGAGCTGTTTTTT. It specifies CASGRQGSSTGELFF.

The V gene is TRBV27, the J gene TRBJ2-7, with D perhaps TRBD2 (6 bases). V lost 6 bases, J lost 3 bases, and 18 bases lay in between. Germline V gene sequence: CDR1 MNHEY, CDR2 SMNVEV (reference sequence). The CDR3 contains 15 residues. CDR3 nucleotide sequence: TGTGCCAGCAGCGTAGGCGCGGGGCCCAACTACGAGCAGTACTTC. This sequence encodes CASSVGAGPNYEQYF.

CDR3 in amino acids: CASSSGGGLVEKLFF. The CDR3, as DNA: TGTGCCAGCAGTTCCGGGGGGGGGCTGGTTGAAAAACTGTTTTTT. V is TRBV6-7 and J is TRBJ1-4; D perhaps matches TRBD1 (6 bases). TRBV6-7 falls under the ORF class, with uncertain function. The CDR3 runs 15 residues. The V end was cut by 4 bases, the J end by 7 bases, with 16 bases between.

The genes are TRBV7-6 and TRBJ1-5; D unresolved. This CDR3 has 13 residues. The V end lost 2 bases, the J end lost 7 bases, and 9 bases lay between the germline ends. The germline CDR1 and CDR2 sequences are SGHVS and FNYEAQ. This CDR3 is CASSLQEEQPQHF. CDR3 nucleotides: TGTGCCAGCAGCTTACAAGAAGAGCAGCCCCAGCATTTT.

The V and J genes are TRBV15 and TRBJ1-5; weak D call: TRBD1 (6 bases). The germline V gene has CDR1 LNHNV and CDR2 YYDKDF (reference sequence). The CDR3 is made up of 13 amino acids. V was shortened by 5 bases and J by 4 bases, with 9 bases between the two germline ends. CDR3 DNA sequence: TGTGCCACCAGCCTACAGGGTAATCAGCCCCAGCATTTT. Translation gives CATSLQGNQPQHF.